These 18 T cell receptor beta chains originate from one sample sequenced in a study of blood T cells in healthy people across ages. It was with a sample-barcoded 5' primer and a J-beta primer mix that a second PCR of roughly 6 to 12 cycles was run. TCRdb re-called the 5' RACE reads through MiXCR, storing one row per CDR3 protein. The sample shows over 750,000 distinct CDR3 sequences, roughly 25% of them seen only once. This sample was also put to use in a study of T cells of mothers and their children.

Sequenced input: blood. These receptors came from a boy aged 5 to 17 in good health.

This clonotype was counted between two and nine times. The chain employs TRBV24-1 and TRBJ2-1; the D gene is possibly TRBD1 (6 bases). V was pared by 4 bases and J by 6 bases, with 12 bases between. The germline V gene has CDR1 KGHDR and CDR2 SFDVKD. The length of the CDR3 is 14 residues. CDR3 protein: CATSDRKQGNEQFF. In DNA, the CDR3 is TGTGCCACCAGTGACCGAAAACAGGGCAATGAGCAGTTCTTC.

With regard to this clonotype: The junction departs from the called germline gene at one end, perhaps through a read error. The chain joins TRBV28 to TRBJ2-6; D could derive from TRBD1 or TRBD2 (6 bases each). CDR3 length equals 15 residues. Germline V gives CDR1 MDHEN, CDR2 SYDVKM. The CDR3 nucleotides are TGTGCCAGCAGCCTCACAGGGACTGGGGCCAACGTCCAGACTTTC. Its protein product is CASSLTGTGANVQTF.

The table lists this clonotype with a few counts. The CDR3, as DNA: TGTGCCAGCAGTGACGTATCACTAGGGGGAATCACAGATACGCAGTATTTT. Protein sequence: CASSDVSLGGITDTQYF. The V gene is TRBV27, the J gene TRBJ2-3, with D possibly matching TRBD1 (6 bases). Trimming took off 5 bases at V and 2 bases at J, with 20 bases between the two ends. The CDR3 loop spans 17 amino acids. The germline gives CDR1 MNHEY, CDR2 SMNVEV (reference sequence).

This clonotype was recorded a few times. V usage is TRBV12-3 or TRBV12-4 and J usage is TRBJ2-5; 12 bases align to TRBD2. The J call may be faulty, since TRBJ2-1 better matches the DNA end. The CDR3 has 14 residues. CDR3 in DNA: TGTGCCAGCATCCTAGCGGGAGGGCCAGGTGAGCAGTTCTTC. Protein sequence: CASILAGGPGEQFF.

The DNA for the CDR3 is TGTGCCAGCAGTTCCCCCACCGGGACTAGCGGGAGGAGGGCAGATACGCAGTATTTT. This encodes CASSSPTGTSGRRADTQYF. The V gene is TRBV28, the J gene TRBJ2-3; TRBD2 matches at 15 bases. The CDR3 spans 19 residues. Germline values: CDR1 MDHEN, CDR2 SYDVKM. Losses at the gene ends were 4 bases for V and 4 bases for J; bases not matched to a gene: 12. Looking up the rest from reference TRBV28 and TRBJ2-3 gives the full variable domain: DVKVTQSSRYLVKRTGEKVFLECVQDMDHENMFWYRQDPGLGLRLIYFSYDVKMKEKGDIPEGYSVSREKKERFSLILESASTNQTSMYLCASSSPTGTSGRRADTQYFGPGTRLTVL.

This clonotype came up a few times. The rearrangement links TRBV27 to TRBJ2-1; TRBD2 matches at 12 bases. The V segment lost 5 bases and the J segment 9 bases; nucleotides outside the gene matches: 11. From germline, CDR1 is MNHEY and CDR2 SMNVEV (reference sequence). The CDR3 spans 16 residues. The CDR3 sequence is CASSPRLAGVSGEQFF. The CDR3 coding sequence is TGTGCCAGCAGTCCGAGACTAGCGGGAGTGAGCGGTGAGCAGTTCTTC.

V gene TRBV6-5 combines with J gene TRBJ1-1, with D perhaps matching TRBD1 (5 bases). V lost 6 bases to trimming and J lost 0 bases, with 8 bases between them. CDR3 length: 13 residues. Germline CDR1 reads MNHEY; CDR2 reads SVGAGI. CDR3 DNA sequence: TGTGCCAGCAGGGCGACAGTGAACACTGAAGCTTTCTTT. This codes for CASRATVNTEAFF.

The chain recombines TRBV14 with TRBJ2-5; D not resolved. The V gene's germline CDR1 is SGHDN and CDR2 FVKESK. The germline V and J ends were trimmed by 3 bases and 5 bases, with 13 bases remaining between them. This CDR3 spans 14 amino acids. CDR3 in DNA: TGTGCCAGCAGCCATCAGTCCCTGATCGAGACCCAGTACTTC. Its protein product is CASSHQSLIETQYF.

V is TRBV7-9 and J is TRBJ2-3; 9 nucleotides agree with TRBD1. The CDR3 covers 15 residues. Germline V gene data show CDR1 as SEHNR and CDR2 as FQNEAQ (reference sequence). Losses at the gene ends were 4 bases for V and 4 bases for J; bases not matched to a gene: 6. The CDR3 region is CASSYPQGAPDTQYF. The CDR3, as DNA: TGTGCCAGCAGCTACCCACAGGGGGCCCCAGATACGCAGTATTTT. The complete variable domain, with remaining parts taken from reference TRBV7-9 and TRBJ2-3, reads DTGVSQNPRHKITKRGQNVTFRCDPISEHNRLYWYRQTLGQGPEFLTYFQNEAQLEKSRLLSDRFSAERPKGSFSTLEIQRTEQGDSAMYLCASSYPQGAPDTQYFGPGTRLTVL.

This clonotype showed up just a few times. The genes are TRBV11-2 and TRBJ1-1; no clear D. The CDR3 has 14 amino acids. Germline V lookup: CDR1 SGHAT, CDR2 FQNNGV. Deletions cut 1 base from V and 10 bases from J, with 16 bases between. CDR3 sequence: CASSLVGRISRAFF. CDR3 in DNA: TGTGCCAGCAGCTTAGTTGGTCGGATTTCTCGAGCTTTCTTT.

This clonotype was seen a handful of times. The chain is built from TRBV4-1 and TRBJ2-7; D is ambiguous. Germline CDR1 is MGHRA and CDR2 is YSYEKL. This CDR3 has 13 residues. Trimming stripped 4 bases from V and 4 bases from J, with 11 bases between. The CDR3 DNA is TGCGCCAGCAGCCTTTCAACTTTATACGAGCAGTACTTC. Encoded protein: CASSLSTLYEQYF.

V and J are TRBV7-2 and TRBJ2-3, with 13 bases identical to TRBD2. The V gene's germline CDR1 is SGHTA and CDR2 FQGNSA. This CDR3 is built from 16 residues. V gave up 3 bases and J gave up 2 bases; unmatched junction bases: 2. CDR3 DNA: TGTGCCAGCAGCTTGGGACTAGCGGGATTCACAGATACGCAGTATTTT. It encodes CASSLGLAGFTDTQYF.

This chain uses TRBV29-1 with TRBJ1-2; D gene uncertain. CDR3 size: 14 residues. Germline lookup yields CDR1 SQVTM and CDR2 ANQGSEA. Trimming removed 1 base from V and 7 bases from J, with 16 bases in between. The CDR3 loop reads CSVEVGAGVGGYTF. Here the CDR3 DNA reads TGCAGCGTTGAAGTAGGAGCAGGAGTAGGTGGCTACACCTTC. The variable domain in full, completed from reference TRBV29-1 and TRBJ1-2, reads SAVISQKPSRDICQRGTSLTIQCQVDSQVTMMFWYRQQPGQSLTLIATANQGSEATYESGFVIDKFPISRPNLTFSTLTVSNMSPEDSSIYLCSVEVGAGVGGYTFGSGTRLTVV.

This clonotype has just a few counts. The chain joins TRBV4-3 to TRBJ2-1; 9 nucleotides agree with TRBD1. J gave up 4 bases and V 2 bases, and 6 bases lay outside the gene matches. The CDR3 is 16 residues long. Looked up from germline, CDR1 is LGHNA and CDR2 is YSLEER. CDR3 residues: CASSQSPGQGYNEQFF. CDR3 bases: TGCGCCAGCAGCCAATCGCCGGGACAGGGATACAATGAGCAGTTCTTC.

The rearrangement links TRBV10-3 to TRBJ1-2; D not certain. CDR3 length equals 14 residues. Germline values: CDR1 ENHRY, CDR2 SYGVKD. With 8 bases removed from V and 1 base from J, the gap between germline ends came to 14 bases. CDR3 sequence reads: CAIGEADDNYGYTF. The CDR3 bases are TGTGCCATCGGCGAGGCGGACGATAACTATGGCTACACCTTC.

This clonotype was recorded a few times. The V call is TRBV4-1, the J call TRBJ2-5; 7 positions agree with TRBD2. V lost 0 bases, J lost 5 bases, and 6 bases stayed unmatched. Germline V gives CDR1 MGHRA, CDR2 YSYEKL. The CDR3 loop spans 15 amino acids. The CDR3 here is CASSQEAGTIETQYF. The DNA for the CDR3 is TGCGCCAGCAGCCAAGAAGCGGGAACCATCGAGACCCAGTACTTC.

In its sample, this clonotype was seen a few times. The chain recombines TRBV9 with TRBJ1-4; 7 nucleotides agree with TRBD1. The CDR3 length is 18 residues. The germline gives CDR1 SGDLS, CDR2 YYNGEE. J was trimmed by 7 bases and V by 0 bases; bases with no gene match: 15. The CDR3 bases are TGTGCCAGCAGCGTAGGAGGGGGCAAGATCGGAAGTATTGAAAAACTGTTTTTT. Translating gives CASSVGGGKIGSIEKLFF.

V usage is TRBV20-1 and J usage is TRBJ2-7, with D hard to call. From germline, CDR1 is DFQATT and CDR2 SNEGSKA (reference sequence). V was shortened by 0 bases and J by 4 bases, with 16 bases between the two germline ends. The CDR3 has 15 residues. CDR3: CSARDVLLGRYEQYF. In nucleotides, the CDR3 is TGCAGTGCTAGAGATGTCTTATTGGGAAGATACGAGCAGTACTTC.